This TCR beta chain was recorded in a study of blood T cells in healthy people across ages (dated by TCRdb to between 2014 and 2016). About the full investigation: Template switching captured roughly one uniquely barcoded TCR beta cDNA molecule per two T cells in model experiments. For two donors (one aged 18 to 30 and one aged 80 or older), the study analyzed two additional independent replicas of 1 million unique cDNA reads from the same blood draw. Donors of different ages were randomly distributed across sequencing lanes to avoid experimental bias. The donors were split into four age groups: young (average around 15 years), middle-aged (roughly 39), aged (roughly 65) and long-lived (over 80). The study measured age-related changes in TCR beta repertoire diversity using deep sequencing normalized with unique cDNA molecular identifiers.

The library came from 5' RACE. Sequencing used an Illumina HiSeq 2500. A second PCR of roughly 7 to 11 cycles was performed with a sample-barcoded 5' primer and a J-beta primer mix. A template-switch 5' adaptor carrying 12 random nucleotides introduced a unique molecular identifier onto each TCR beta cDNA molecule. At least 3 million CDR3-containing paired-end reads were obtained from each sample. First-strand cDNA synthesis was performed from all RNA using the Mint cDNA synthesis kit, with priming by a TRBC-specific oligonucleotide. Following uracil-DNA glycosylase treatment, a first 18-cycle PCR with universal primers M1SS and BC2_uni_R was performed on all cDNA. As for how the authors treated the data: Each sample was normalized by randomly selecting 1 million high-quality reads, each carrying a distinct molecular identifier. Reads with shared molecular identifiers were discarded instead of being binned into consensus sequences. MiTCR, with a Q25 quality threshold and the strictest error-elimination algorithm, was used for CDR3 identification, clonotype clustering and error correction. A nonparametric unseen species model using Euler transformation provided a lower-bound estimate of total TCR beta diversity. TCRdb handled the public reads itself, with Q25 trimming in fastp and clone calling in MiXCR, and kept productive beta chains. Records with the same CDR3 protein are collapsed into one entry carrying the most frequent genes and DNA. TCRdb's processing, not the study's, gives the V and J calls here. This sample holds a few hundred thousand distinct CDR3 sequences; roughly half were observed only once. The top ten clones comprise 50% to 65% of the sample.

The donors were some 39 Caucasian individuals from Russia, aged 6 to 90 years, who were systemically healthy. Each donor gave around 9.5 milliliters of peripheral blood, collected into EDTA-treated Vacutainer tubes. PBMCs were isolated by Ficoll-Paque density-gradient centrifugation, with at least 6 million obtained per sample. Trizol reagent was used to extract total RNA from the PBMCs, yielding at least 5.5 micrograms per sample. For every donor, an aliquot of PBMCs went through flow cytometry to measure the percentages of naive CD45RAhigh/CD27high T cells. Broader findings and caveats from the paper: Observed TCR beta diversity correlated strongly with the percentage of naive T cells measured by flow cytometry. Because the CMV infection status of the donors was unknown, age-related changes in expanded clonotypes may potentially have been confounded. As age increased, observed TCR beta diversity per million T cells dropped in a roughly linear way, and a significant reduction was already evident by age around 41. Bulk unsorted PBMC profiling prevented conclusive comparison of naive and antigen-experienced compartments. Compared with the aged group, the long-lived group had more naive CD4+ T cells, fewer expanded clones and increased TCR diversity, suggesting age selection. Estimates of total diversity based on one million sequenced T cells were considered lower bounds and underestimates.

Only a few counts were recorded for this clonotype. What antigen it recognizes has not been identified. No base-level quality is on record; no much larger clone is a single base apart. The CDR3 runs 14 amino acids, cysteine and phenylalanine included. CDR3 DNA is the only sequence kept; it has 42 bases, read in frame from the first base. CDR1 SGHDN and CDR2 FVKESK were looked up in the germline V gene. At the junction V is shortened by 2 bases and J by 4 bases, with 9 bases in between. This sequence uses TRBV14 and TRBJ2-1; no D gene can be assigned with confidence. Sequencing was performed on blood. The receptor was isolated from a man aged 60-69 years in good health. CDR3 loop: CASSQRAVYNEQFF. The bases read TGTGCCAGCAGCCAACGGGCTGTTTACAATGAGCAGTTCTTC.